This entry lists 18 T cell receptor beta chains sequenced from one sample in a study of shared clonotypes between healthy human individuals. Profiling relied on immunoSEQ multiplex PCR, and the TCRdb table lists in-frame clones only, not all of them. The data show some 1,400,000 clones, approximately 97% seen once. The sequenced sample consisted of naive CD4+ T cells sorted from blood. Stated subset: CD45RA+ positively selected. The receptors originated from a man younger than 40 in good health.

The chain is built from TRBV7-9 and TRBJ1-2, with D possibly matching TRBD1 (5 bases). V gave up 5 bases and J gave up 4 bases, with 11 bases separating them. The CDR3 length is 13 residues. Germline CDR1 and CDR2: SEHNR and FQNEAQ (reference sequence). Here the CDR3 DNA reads TGTGCCAGCAGCCGGACACCGGGCTATGGCTACACCTTC. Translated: CASSRTPGYGYTF. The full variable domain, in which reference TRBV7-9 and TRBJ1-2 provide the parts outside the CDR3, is DTGVSQNPRHKITKRGQNVTFRCDPISEHNRLYWYRQTLGQGPEFLTYFQNEAQLEKSRLLSDRFSAERPKGSFSTLEIQRTEQGDSAMYLCASSRTPGYGYTFGSGTRLTVV.

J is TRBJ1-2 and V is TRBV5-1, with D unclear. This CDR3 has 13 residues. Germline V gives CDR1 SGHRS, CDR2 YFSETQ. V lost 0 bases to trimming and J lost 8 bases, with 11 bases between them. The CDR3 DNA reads TGCGCCAGCAGCTTGGAGGGAGTCTTGGGCTACACCTTC. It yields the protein CASSLEGVLGYTF. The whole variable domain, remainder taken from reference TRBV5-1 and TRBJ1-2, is KAGVTQTPRYLIKTRGQQVTLSCSPISGHRSVSWYQQTPGQGLQFLFEYFSETQRNKGNFPGRFSGRQFSNSRSEMNVSTLELGDSALYLCASSLEGVLGYTFGSGTRLTVV.

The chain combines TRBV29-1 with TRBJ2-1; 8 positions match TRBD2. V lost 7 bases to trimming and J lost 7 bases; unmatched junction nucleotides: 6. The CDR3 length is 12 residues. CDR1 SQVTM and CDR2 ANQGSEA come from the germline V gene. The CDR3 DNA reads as TGCAGCGCCGGGACTAGAGTTAATGAGCAGTTCTTC. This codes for CSAGTRVNEQFF.

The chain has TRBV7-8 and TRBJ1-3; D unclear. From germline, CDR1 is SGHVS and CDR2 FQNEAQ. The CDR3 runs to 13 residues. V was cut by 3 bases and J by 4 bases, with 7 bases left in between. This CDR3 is CASSLRLGNTIYF. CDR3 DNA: TGTGCCAGCAGCTTGAGGCTAGGAAACACCATATATTTT.

CDR3 coding DNA: TGTGCCAGCAGCCCCCTGACGGACAGCTCCTACGAGCAGTACTTC. The encoded protein is CASSPLTDSSYEQYF. This chain uses TRBV7-2 with TRBJ2-7; perhaps TRBD1 as D (6 bases). In germline, CDR1 is SGHTA, CDR2 FQGNSA. Trimming shortened V by 5 bases and J by 0 bases, and 14 bases separated the two germline ends. CDR3 size: 15 residues.

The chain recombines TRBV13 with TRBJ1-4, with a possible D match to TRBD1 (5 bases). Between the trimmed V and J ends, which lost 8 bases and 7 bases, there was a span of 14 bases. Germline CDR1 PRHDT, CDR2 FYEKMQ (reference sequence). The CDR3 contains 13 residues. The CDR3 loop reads CASRRREGEKLFF. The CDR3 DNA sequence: TGTGCCAGCCGTCGCAGGGAGGGTGAAAAACTGTTTTTT.

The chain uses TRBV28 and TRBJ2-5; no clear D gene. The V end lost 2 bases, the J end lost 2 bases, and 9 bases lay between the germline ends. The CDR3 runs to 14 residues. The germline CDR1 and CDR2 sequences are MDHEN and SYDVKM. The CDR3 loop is CASSLQATQETQYF. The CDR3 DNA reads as TGTGCCAGCAGTTTACAGGCCACACAAGAGACCCAGTACTTC.

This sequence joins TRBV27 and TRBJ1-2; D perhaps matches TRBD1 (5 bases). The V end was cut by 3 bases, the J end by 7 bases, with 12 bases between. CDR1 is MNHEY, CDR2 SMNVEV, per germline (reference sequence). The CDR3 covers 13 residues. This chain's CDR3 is CASSFAGLGGYTF. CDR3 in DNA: TGTGCCAGCAGTTTCGCAGGGCTGGGTGGCTACACCTTC.

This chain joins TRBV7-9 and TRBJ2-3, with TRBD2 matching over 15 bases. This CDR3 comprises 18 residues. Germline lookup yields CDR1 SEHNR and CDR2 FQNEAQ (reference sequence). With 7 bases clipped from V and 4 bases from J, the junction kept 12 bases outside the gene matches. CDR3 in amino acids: CASNEGGLAGGPPDTQYF. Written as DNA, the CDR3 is TGTGCCAGCAACGAGGGAGGACTAGCGGGAGGGCCACCAGATACGCAGTATTTT.

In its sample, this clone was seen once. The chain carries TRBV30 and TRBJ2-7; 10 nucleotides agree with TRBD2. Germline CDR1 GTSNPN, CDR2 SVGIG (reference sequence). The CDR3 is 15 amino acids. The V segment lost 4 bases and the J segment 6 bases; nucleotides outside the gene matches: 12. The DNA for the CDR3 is TGTGCCTGGAATCTTCTAGCGGGAGTACGGGGCGAGCAGTACTTC. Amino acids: CAWNLLAGVRGEQYF.

For the CDR3, the DNA is TGTGCCAGTAGTTGGGAAACGGACGGATTCGGGCCCCAGCATTTT. Protein product: CASSWETDGFGPQHF. This chain links TRBV19 with TRBJ1-5; D remains ambiguous. This CDR3 is 15 amino acids long. Germline CDR1 reads LNHDA; CDR2 reads SQIVND (reference sequence). The ends were cut back, 5 bases at V and 9 bases at J, with 20 bases in the middle.

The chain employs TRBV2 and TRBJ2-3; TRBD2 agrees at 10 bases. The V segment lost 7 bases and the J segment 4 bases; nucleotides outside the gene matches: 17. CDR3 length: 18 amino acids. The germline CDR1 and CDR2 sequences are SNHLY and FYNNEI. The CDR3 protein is CASTSGLRLAGRADTQYF. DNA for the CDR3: TGTGCCAGCACGTCCGGCCTCAGACTAGCGGGTAGGGCAGATACGCAGTATTTT.

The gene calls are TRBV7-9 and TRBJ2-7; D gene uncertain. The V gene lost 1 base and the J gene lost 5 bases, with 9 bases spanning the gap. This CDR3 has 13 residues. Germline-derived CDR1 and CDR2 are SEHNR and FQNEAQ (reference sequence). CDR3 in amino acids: CASSLERWDEQYF. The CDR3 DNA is TGTGCCAGCAGCTTAGAACGCTGGGACGAGCAGTACTTC.

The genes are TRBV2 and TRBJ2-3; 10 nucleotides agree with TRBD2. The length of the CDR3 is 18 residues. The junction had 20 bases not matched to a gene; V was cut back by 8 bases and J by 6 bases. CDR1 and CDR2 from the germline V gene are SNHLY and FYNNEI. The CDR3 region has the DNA TGTGCCAGCCGTGGCGGGGGAGCGGGAGGGCTTACTATCGATACGCAGTATTTT. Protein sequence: CASRGGGAGGLTIDTQYF. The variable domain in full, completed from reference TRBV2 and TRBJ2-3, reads EPEVTQTPSHQVTQMGQEVILRCVPISNHLYFYWYRQILGQKVEFLVSFYNNEISEKSEIFDDQFSVERPDGSNFTLKIRSTKLEDSAMYFCASRGGGAGGLTIDTQYFGPGTRLTVL.

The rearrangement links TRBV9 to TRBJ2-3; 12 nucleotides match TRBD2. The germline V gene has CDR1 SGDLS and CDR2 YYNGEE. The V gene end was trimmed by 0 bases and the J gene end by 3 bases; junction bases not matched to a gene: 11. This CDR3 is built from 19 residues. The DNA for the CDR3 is TGTGCCAGCAGCGTAGGACTAGCGGGAGTACGTAGTGGAACAGATACGCAGTATTTT. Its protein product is CASSVGLAGVRSGTDTQYF.

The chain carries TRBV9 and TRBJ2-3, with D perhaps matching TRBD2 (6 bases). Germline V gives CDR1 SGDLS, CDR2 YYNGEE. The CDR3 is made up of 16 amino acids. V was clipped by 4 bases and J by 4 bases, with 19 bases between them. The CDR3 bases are TGTGCCAGCAGCCGGGAGTCGGGACTCCAGCCAGATACGCAGTATTTT. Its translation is CASSRESGLQPDTQYF.

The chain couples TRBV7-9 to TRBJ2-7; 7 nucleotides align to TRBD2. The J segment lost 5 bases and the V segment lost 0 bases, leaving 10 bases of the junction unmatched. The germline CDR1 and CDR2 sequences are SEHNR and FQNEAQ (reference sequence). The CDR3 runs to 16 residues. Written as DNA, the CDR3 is TGTGCCAGCAGCTTAGCCGTAACGGCGGGAGTCGACGAGCAGTACTTC. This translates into CASSLAVTAGVDEQYF. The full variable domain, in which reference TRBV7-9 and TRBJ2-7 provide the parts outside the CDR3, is DTGVSQNPRHKITKRGQNVTFRCDPISEHNRLYWYRQTLGQGPEFLTYFQNEAQLEKSRLLSDRFSAERPKGSFSTLEIQRTEQGDSAMYLCASSLAVTAGVDEQYFGPGTRLTVT.

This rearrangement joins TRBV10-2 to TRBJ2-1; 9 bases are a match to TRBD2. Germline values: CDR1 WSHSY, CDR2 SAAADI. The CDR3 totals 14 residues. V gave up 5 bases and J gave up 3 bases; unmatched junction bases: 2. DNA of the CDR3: TGCGCCAGCAGTTGGACTAGCGACTACAATGAGCAGTTCTTC. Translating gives CASSWTSDYNEQFF.